In its sample, the clone carrying this T cell receptor beta chain was seen a few times. This sample stems from a study of radiotherapy plus CTLA-4 blockade in lung cancer. Germline CDR1 MNHEY, CDR2 SMNVEV (reference sequence). The V gene lost 5 bases and the J gene lost 3 bases, with 19 bases spanning the gap. The CDR3 spans 16 residues. The repertoire was sequenced with immunoSEQ multiplex PCR; TCRdb's copy has only in-frame clones and lacks some. The sample contains approximately 99,000 clones, approximately 86% of which appear only once. The specimen was peripheral blood, collected from a patient treated with radiotherapy plus ipilimumab. The rearrangement uses TRBV27 and TRBJ2-5; TRBD2 is a possible D gene (6 bases). The receptor was derived from a human donor with non-small cell lung cancer that progressed on radiotherapy plus ipilimumab. The CDR3 protein is CASSSLPGAPKETQYF. Here the CDR3 DNA reads TGTGCCAGCAGTAGTCTCCCGGGAGCACCGAAAGAGACCCAGTACTTC.